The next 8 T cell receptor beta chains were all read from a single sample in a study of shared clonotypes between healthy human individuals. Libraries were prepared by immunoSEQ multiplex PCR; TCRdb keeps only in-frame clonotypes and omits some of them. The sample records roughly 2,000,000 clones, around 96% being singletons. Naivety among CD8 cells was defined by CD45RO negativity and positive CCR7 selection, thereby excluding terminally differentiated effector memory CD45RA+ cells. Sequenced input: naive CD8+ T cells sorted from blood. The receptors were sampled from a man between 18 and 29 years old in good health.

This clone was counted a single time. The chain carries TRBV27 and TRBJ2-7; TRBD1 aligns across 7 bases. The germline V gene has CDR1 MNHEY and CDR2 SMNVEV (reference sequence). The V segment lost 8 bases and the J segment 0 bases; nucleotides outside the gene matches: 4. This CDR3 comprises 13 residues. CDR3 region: CASAAGGSYEQYF. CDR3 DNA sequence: TGTGCCAGCGCGGCAGGGGGCTCCTACGAGCAGTACTTC.

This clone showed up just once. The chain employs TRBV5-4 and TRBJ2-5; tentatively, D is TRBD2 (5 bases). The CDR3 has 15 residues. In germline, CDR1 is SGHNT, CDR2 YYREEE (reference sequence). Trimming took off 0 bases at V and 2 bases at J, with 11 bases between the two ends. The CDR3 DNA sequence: TGTGCCAGCAGCTTGGGGTTTTGGGAGCAAGAGACCCAGTACTTC. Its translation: CASSLGFWEQETQYF.

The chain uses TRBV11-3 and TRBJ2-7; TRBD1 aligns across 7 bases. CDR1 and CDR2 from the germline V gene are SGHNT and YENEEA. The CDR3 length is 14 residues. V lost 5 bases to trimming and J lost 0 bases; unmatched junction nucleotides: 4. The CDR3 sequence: CASSPRDSSYEQYF. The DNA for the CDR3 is TGTGCCAGCAGCCCACGGGACAGCTCCTACGAGCAGTACTTC. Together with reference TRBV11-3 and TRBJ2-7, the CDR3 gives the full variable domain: EAGVVQSPRYKIIEKKQPVAFWCNPISGHNTLYWYLQNLGQGPELLIRYENEEAVDDSQLPKDRFSAERLKGVDSTLKIQPAELGDSAVYLCASSPRDSSYEQYFGPGTRLTVT.

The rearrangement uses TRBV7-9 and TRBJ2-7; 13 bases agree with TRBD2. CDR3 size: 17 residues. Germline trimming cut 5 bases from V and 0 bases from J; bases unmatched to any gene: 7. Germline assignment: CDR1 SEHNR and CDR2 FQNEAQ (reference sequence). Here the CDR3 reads CASSRRTSGSVSYEQYF. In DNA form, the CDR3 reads TGTGCCAGCAGCAGGCGGACTAGCGGGAGTGTCTCCTACGAGCAGTACTTC.

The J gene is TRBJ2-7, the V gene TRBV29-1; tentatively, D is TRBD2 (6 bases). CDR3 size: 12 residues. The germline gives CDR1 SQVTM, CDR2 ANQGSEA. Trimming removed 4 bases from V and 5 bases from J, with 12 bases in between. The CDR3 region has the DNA TGCAGCGTTGCCGAGGGAGGCCACGAGCAGTACTTC. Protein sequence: CSVAEGGHEQYF.

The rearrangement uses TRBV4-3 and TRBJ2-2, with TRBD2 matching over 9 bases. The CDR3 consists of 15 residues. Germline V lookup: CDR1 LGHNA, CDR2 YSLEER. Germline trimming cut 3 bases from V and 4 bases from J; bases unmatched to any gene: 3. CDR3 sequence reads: CASSQGTSSTGELFF. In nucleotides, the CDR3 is TGCGCCAGCAGCCAGGGGACTAGCAGCACCGGGGAGCTGTTTTTT.

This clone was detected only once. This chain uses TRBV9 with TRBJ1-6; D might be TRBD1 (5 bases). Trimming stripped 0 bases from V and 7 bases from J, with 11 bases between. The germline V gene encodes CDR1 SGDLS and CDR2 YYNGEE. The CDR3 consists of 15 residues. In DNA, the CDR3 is TGTGCCAGCAGCGTAGGTGGGGGATACAATTCACCCCTCCACTTT. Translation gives CASSVGGGYNSPLHF.

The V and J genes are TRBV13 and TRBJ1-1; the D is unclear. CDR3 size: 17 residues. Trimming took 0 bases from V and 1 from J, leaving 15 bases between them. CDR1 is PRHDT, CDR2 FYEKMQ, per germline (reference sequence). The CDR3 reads CASSLGLGVAGNTEAFF. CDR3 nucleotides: TGTGCCAGCAGCTTAGGCCTGGGCGTGGCAGGGAACACTGAAGCTTTCTTT.